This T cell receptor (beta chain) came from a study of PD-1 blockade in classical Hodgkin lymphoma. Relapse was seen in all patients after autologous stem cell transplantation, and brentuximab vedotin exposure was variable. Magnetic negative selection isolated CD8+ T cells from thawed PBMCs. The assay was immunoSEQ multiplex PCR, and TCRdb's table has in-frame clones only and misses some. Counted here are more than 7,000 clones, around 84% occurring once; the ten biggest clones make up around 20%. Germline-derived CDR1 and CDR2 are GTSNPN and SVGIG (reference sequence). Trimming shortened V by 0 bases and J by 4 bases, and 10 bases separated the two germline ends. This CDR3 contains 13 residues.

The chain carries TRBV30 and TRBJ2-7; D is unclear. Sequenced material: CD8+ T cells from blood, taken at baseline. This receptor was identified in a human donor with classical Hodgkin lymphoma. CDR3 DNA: TGTGCCTGGAGTGTGGGGTCTACTTACGAGCAGTACTTC. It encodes CAWSVGSTYEQYF.